A single sample gave rise to the 26 T cell receptor beta chains below, sequenced in a study of identifying expanded T cells in peripheral blood. Sequenced by immunoSEQ multiplex PCR; TCRdb stores in-frame clones only, minus some. The sample records around 81,000 clones, about 88% being singletons. Sequencing used blood. The receptors shown here come from a person between 18 and 69 years old in good health.

This chain uses TRBV7-7 with TRBJ2-3; the match to TRBD1 covers 8 bases. V trimming: 4 bases; J trimming: 9 bases; junction bases outside the gene matches: 6. CDR1 and CDR2 from the germline V gene are SSHAT and FNYEAQ (reference sequence). This CDR3 is 13 amino acids long. For the CDR3, the DNA is TGTGCCAGCAGCTCGCAGGGGGCATCAACGCAGTATTTT. Translating it yields CASSSQGASTQYF.

The chain combines TRBV4-3 with TRBJ1-2; D might be TRBD1 (6 bases). The length of the CDR3 is 15 residues. Trimming took off 0 bases at V and 8 bases at J, with 16 bases between the two ends. Germline CDR1 reads LGHNA; CDR2 reads YSLEER. As DNA, the CDR3 is TGCGCCAGCAGCCAAGAGGGGGGCGTATTCGACGGCTACACCTTC. Protein: CASSQEGGVFDGYTF.

The V and J genes are TRBV27 and TRBJ1-2; 7 positions match TRBD1. Losses at the gene ends were 6 bases for V and 2 bases for J; bases not matched to a gene: 6. CDR3 size: 14 residues. CDR1 is MNHEY and CDR2 is SMNVEV in the germline V gene (reference sequence). For the CDR3, the DNA is TGTGCCAGCAGCCCCGGGGACAGAAACTATGGCTACACCTTC. Translating it yields CASSPGDRNYGYTF.

The chain employs TRBV18 and TRBJ2-5, with TRBD2 matching 8 bases. The trim removed 4 bases at V and 5 bases at J, leaving 21 bases unmatched. CDR1 and CDR2 (germline): KGHSH, LQKENI. This CDR3 has 19 amino acids. The CDR3 coding sequence is TGTGCCAGCTCACGCTTAACTAGCGGAGATATCCGAAGGTGGGAGACCCAGTACTTC. Translating gives CASSRLTSGDIRRWETQYF. The full variable domain, with the rest looked up from reference TRBV18 and TRBJ2-5, is NAGVMQNPRHLVRRRGQEARLRCSPMKGHSHVYWYRQLPEEGLKFMVYLQKENIIDESGMPKERFSAEFPKEGPSILRIQQVVRGDSAAYFCASSRLTSGDIRRWETQYFGPGTRLLVL.

The chain employs TRBV30 and TRBJ2-3, with D possibly TRBD2 on 7 matching bases. Trimming stripped 4 bases from V and 4 bases from J, with 12 bases between. Germline loops: CDR1 GTSNPN, CDR2 SVGIG (reference sequence). CDR3 length equals 13 residues. The CDR3 is CAWNREGADTQYF. The CDR3 coding sequence is TGTGCCTGGAACAGGGAGGGGGCAGATACGCAGTATTTT. The entire variable domain, with the rest obtained from reference TRBV30 and TRBJ2-3, is as follows: SQTIHQWPATLVQPVGSPLSLECTVEGTSNPNLYWYRQAAGRGLQLLFYSVGIGQISSEVPQNLSASRPQDRQFILSSKKLLLSDSGFYLCAWNREGADTQYFGPGTRLTVL.

This sequence joins TRBV19 and TRBJ2-3, with 7 bases lining up with TRBD2. Per the germline V gene, CDR1 is LNHDA and CDR2 is SQIVND (reference sequence). The CDR3 is 13 amino acids. V shed 3 bases and J 4 bases; nucleotides not matched to a gene: 1. The CDR3 sequence: CASSIGLADTQYF. The CDR3 DNA sequence: TGTGCCAGTAGTATCGGACTAGCAGATACGCAGTATTTT.

Here the CDR3 reads CASSYENTEAFF. The CDR3 bases are TGTGCCAGCAGTTACGAGAACACTGAAGCTTTCTTT. The chain carries TRBV28 and TRBJ1-1; D unresolved. Germline V gives CDR1 MDHEN, CDR2 SYDVKM. CDR3 size: 12 residues. Between the trimmed V and J ends, which lost 4 bases and 1 base, there was a span of 4 bases.

This clone appeared a few times. The chain couples TRBV28 to TRBJ1-2; D remains ambiguous. The germline V gene has CDR1 MDHEN and CDR2 SYDVKM. The CDR3 runs to 12 residues. Trimming left V 2 bases short and J 6 bases short, with 7 bases between. The CDR3: CASSLRGDGYTF. CDR3 in DNA: TGTGCCAGCAGTTTACGCGGGGATGGCTACACCTTC.

V and J are TRBV25-1 and TRBJ2-7, with D perhaps TRBD1 or TRBD2 (5 bases each). CDR3 length equals 14 residues. The ends were cut back, 5 bases at V and 3 bases at J, with 14 bases in the middle. The germline V gene encodes CDR1 MGHDK and CDR2 SYGVNS. The CDR3, as DNA: TGTGCCAGCAGTTTCCACGAGGGGAACTACGAGCAGTACTTC. Protein product: CASSFHEGNYEQYF.

The chain has TRBV5-4 and TRBJ1-3; D might be TRBD1 (5 bases). Germline CDR1 reads SGHNT; CDR2 reads YYREEE (reference sequence). Trimming left V 1 base short and J 2 bases short, with 7 bases between. The CDR3 has 14 residues. The CDR3 DNA reads as TGTGCCAGCAGCTTGCAGGGTCCTGGAAACACCATATATTTT. The encoded protein is CASSLQGPGNTIYF.

A word on this clone: Other DNA variants within this sample encode the same CDR3. This chain connects TRBV5-1 to TRBJ2-7; 9 bases match TRBD2. Germline values: CDR1 SGHRS, CDR2 YFSETQ. The CDR3 extends over 15 amino acids. Losses at the gene ends were 5 bases for V and 2 bases for J; bases not matched to a gene: 8. CDR3 amino acids: CASRREGLGTYEQYF. In nucleotides, the CDR3 is TGCGCCAGCAGGCGGGAGGGACTCGGTACCTACGAGCAGTACTTC. Variable domain in full (rest from reference TRBV5-1 and TRBJ2-7): KAGVTQTPRYLIKTRGQQVTLSCSPISGHRSVSWYQQTPGQGLQFLFEYFSETQRNKGNFPGRFSGRQFSNSRSEMNVSTLELGDSALYLCASRREGLGTYEQYFGPGTRLTVT.

This sequence joins TRBV6-1 and TRBJ2-7; D is unclear. The CDR3 sequence is 15 residues long. Germline V lookup: CDR1 MNHNS, CDR2 SASEGT. V lost 3 bases to trimming and J lost 0 bases, with 12 bases between them. The CDR3 nucleotides are TGTGCCAGCAGTGAGGTGGCAGGTTCCTCCTACGAGCAGTACTTC. Translation gives CASSEVAGSSYEQYF.

The rearrangement links TRBV19 to TRBJ1-1; 12 bases agree with TRBD1. The CDR3 is made up of 18 amino acids. Germline lookup yields CDR1 LNHDA and CDR2 SQIVND (reference sequence). V was pared by 3 bases and J by 4 bases, with 12 bases of the junction left unmatched. DNA of the CDR3: TGTGCCAGTAGTATTTATGGGGTTGCGGGACAGGGGGCCACTGAAGCTTTCTTT. This encodes CASSIYGVAGQGATEAFF.

The chain joins TRBV4-3 to TRBJ2-7; TRBD1 is a possible D gene (6 bases). Trimming took 0 bases from V and 4 from J, leaving 19 bases between them. CDR3 length: 17 amino acids. Germline assignment: CDR1 LGHNA and CDR2 YSLEER. The CDR3 DNA reads TGCGCCAGCAGCCAAGATCTGGGGGCAGGCACTCGGTACGAGCAGTACTTC. Translation: CASSQDLGAGTRYEQYF.

The chain couples TRBV6-5 to TRBJ1-2; D ambiguous. Germline CDR1 MNHEY, CDR2 SVGAGI. Deletions cut 0 bases from V and 4 bases from J, with 12 bases between. The CDR3 is made up of 15 amino acids. The CDR3 nucleotides are TGTGCCAGCAGTTACTCGTCTGGCCCCAGCTATGGCTACACCTTC. Its protein product is CASSYSSGPSYGYTF.

The chain is built from TRBV5-4 and TRBJ2-7, with 10 bases that match TRBD1. Germline assignment: CDR1 SGHNT and CDR2 YYREEE (reference sequence). The J segment lost 4 bases and the V segment lost 4 bases, leaving 8 bases of the junction unmatched. The CDR3 loop spans 15 amino acids. This chain's CDR3 is CASSDGGTGDYEQYF. The CDR3 DNA follows: TGTGCCAGCAGCGACGGAGGGACAGGGGATTACGAGCAGTACTTC.

The genes are TRBV11-1 and TRBJ1-6; D call uncertain. Trimming shortened V by 7 bases and J by 8 bases, and 18 bases separated the two germline ends. CDR3 length: 15 residues. Looked up from germline, CDR1 is SGHAT and CDR2 is FQDESV (reference sequence). CDR3 sequence: CASISRRVRDSPLHF. CDR3 nucleotide sequence: TGTGCCAGCATCTCCAGAAGGGTTCGTGATTCACCCCTCCACTTT.

The V call is TRBV6-5, the J call TRBJ1-2; 8 bases agree with TRBD1. CDR3 length: 15 amino acids. The germline gives CDR1 MNHEY, CDR2 SVGAGI. The junction had 8 bases not matched to a gene; V was cut back by 7 bases and J by 1 base. CDR3 DNA: TGTGCCAGCACACCTAACAGGGGGAATAACTATGGCTACACCTTC. As protein: CASTPNRGNNYGYTF.

The V and J genes are TRBV7-4 and TRBJ1-1, with D hard to call. The CDR3 is 15 amino acids. Trimming took 1 base from V and 0 from J, leaving 9 bases between them. Germline CDR1 SGHVT, CDR2 SQSDAQ. The CDR3 loop reads CASSLVRGLNTEAFF. The CDR3 nucleotides read TGTGCCAGCAGCTTAGTCCGGGGTCTGAACACTGAAGCTTTCTTT.

V is TRBV19 and J is TRBJ1-1; TRBD1 matches 7 bases. After removal of 4 bases from V and 9 bases from J, the junction contained 5 bases not matched to a gene. Germline-derived CDR1 and CDR2 are LNHDA and SQIVND (reference sequence). The CDR3 totals 12 residues. The CDR3 here is CASSKYRGKAFF. CDR3 bases: TGTGCCAGTAGTAAATACAGGGGAAAAGCTTTCTTT.

J is TRBJ2-1 and V is TRBV9, with D tentatively TRBD2 (6 bases). Germline CDR1 and CDR2: SGDLS and YYNGEE. There are 15 residues in the CDR3. Trimming took off 4 bases at V and 5 bases at J, with 16 bases between the two ends. CDR3 loop: CASSSGTGVNNEQFF. As DNA, the CDR3 is TGTGCCAGCAGCTCTGGAACGGGGGTTAACAATGAGCAGTTCTTC.

In regard to this clone: A junction boundary mismatches the germline segment, possibly from a read error. This chain links TRBV2 with TRBJ1-5, with D possibly being TRBD1 (6 bases). Germline V CDR1 and CDR2: SNHLY, FYNNEI. The CDR3 is 13 residues long. The CDR3 protein is CAGRGGANQPQHF. CDR3 coding DNA: TGTGCCGGCAGGGGAGGGGCCAATCAGCCCCAGCATTTT.

The rearrangement joins TRBV6-6 to TRBJ1-1, with a tentative D call TRBD1 (5 bases). In germline, CDR1 is MNHNY, CDR2 SVGAGI (reference sequence). This CDR3 has 14 amino acids. V shed 5 bases and J shed 4 bases, with 14 bases lying between them. CDR3 bases: TGTGCCAGCAGTAACATTGGGACGGCCACTGAAGCTTTCTTT. Protein: CASSNIGTATEAFF.

The V call is TRBV7-9, the J call TRBJ1-6; 10 bases agree with TRBD1. With 8 bases clipped from V and 0 bases from J, the junction kept 10 bases outside the gene matches. This CDR3 has 18 residues. Germline V gene data show CDR1 as SEHNR and CDR2 as FQNEAQ (reference sequence). In DNA, the CDR3 is TGTGCCAGCTCCCTAACTAGACAGGGGGCCTCCTATAATTCACCCCTCCACTTT. It codes for CASSLTRQGASYNSPLHF.

V usage is TRBV7-9 and J usage is TRBJ2-3; 9 nucleotides agree with TRBD1. Per the germline V gene, CDR1 is SEHNR and CDR2 is FQNEAQ (reference sequence). J was trimmed by 5 bases and V by 2 bases; bases with no gene match: 2. This CDR3 comprises 14 residues. CDR3 in DNA: TGTGCCAGCAGCTTAACAGGGGGCAGAGATACGCAGTATTTT. Protein: CASSLTGGRDTQYF.

The chain combines TRBV6-1 with TRBJ2-7; D remains unclear. Germline V gene lookup returns CDR1 MNHNS and CDR2 SASEGT. The CDR3 loop spans 12 amino acids. Trimming took off 7 bases at V and 3 bases at J, with 10 bases between the two ends. CDR3 in DNA: TGTGCCAGCATTGCATTCAGCTACGAGCAGTACTTC. This translates into CASIAFSYEQYF.